This entry lists 12 T cell receptor beta chains sequenced from one sample in a study of control samples from healthy donors and cancer patients. Profiling relied on immunoSEQ multiplex PCR, and the TCRdb table lists in-frame clones only, not all of them. The sample consists of under 110,000 clones, around 89% of them appearing once. The material sequenced was blood. The receptors originated from a man aged 30-40 years in good health.

CDR3 amino acids: CASKEGSTDTQYF. The CDR3 nucleotides read TGTGCCAGCAAGGAGGGGTCCACAGATACGCAGTATTTT. The V call is TRBV5-4, the J call TRBJ2-3; perhaps TRBD2 as D (6 bases). CDR3 length: 13 residues. Trimming stripped 6 bases from V and 2 bases from J, with 10 bases between. CDR1 is SGHNT and CDR2 is YYREEE in the germline V gene (reference sequence).

This rearrangement joins TRBV4-1 to TRBJ1-2; D unclear. Trimming took 4 bases from V and 8 from J, leaving 14 bases between them. Germline assignment: CDR1 MGHRA and CDR2 YSYEKL. The CDR3 spans 13 residues. The CDR3 sequence is CASSPHDGSGYTF. The CDR3 region has the DNA TGCGCCAGCAGCCCCCATGACGGGAGCGGCTACACCTTC.

This chain joins TRBV28 and TRBJ2-5; 7 bases are shared with TRBD1. CDR1 and CDR2 (germline): MDHEN, SYDVKM. J gave up 1 base and V 5 bases, and 10 bases lay outside the gene matches. This CDR3 spans 16 amino acids. CDR3 region: CASSRNDRAIQETQYF. The CDR3 DNA follows: TGTGCCAGCAGTAGAAATGACAGGGCCATCCAAGAGACCCAGTACTTC.

V is TRBV28 and J is TRBJ1-2; 7 positions agree with TRBD1. CDR3 length: 16 amino acids. Germline V gene lookup returns CDR1 MDHEN and CDR2 SYDVKM. J was trimmed by 5 bases and V by 6 bases; bases with no gene match: 15. The chain's CDR3 is CASSLPTGPLTYGYTF. The CDR3 DNA follows: TGTGCCAGCAGCCTACCGACAGGGCCGTTGACATATGGCTACACCTTC.

The chain combines TRBV24-1 with TRBJ2-1; TRBD2 matches 8 bases. Per germline, CDR1 KGHDR and CDR2 SFDVKD. The V and J ends lost 3 bases and 3 bases, in that order; junction bases with no gene match: 9. The CDR3 is 17 amino acids. The chain's CDR3 is CATSDTTASGLYNEQFF. The CDR3 coding sequence is TGTGCCACCAGTGATACCACGGCTAGCGGGCTCTACAATGAGCAGTTCTTC.

This clone appeared a single time. V and J are TRBV4-1 and TRBJ2-1; D possibly matches TRBD1 or TRBD2 (5 bases each). V was pared by 4 bases and J by 6 bases, with 19 bases between. This CDR3 is 16 amino acids long. Looked up from germline, CDR1 is MGHRA and CDR2 is YSYEKL. The CDR3 nucleotides are TGCGCCAGCAGCCCCCGTACGGGGATTAGGGGCAATGAGCAGTTCTTC. Its protein is CASSPRTGIRGNEQFF.

The CDR3 DNA follows: TGTGCCAGCAGTTTACCAGGGGCCCAGCCCCAGCATTTT. Amino acids: CASSLPGAQPQHF. The chain is built from TRBV28 and TRBJ1-5, with a tentative D call TRBD1 (6 bases). There are 13 residues in the CDR3. V was cut by 2 bases and J by 7 bases, with 9 bases left in between. Germline V CDR1 and CDR2: MDHEN, SYDVKM.

CDR3 bases: TGTGCCAGCAGACGGGGGGGGCCCCAGGGGATTTTCTATGGCTACACCTTC. This gives the protein CASRRGGPQGIFYGYTF. This chain connects TRBV27 to TRBJ1-2; maybe TRBD1 (6 bases). V lost 6 bases to trimming and J lost 4 bases, with 24 bases between them. The germline gives CDR1 MNHEY, CDR2 SMNVEV (reference sequence). CDR3 size: 17 residues.

The chain employs TRBV15 and TRBJ2-2; weak D call: TRBD1 (6 bases). The V gene's germline CDR1 is LNHNV and CDR2 YYDKDF (reference sequence). Deletions cut 6 bases from V and 5 bases from J, with 13 bases between. The CDR3 totals 14 residues. The CDR3: CATRAGTPTGELFF. The CDR3 DNA follows: TGTGCCACCAGGGCCGGGACACCAACCGGGGAGCTGTTTTTT.

The V and J genes are TRBV7-8 and TRBJ2-3; 7 nucleotides agree with TRBD2. J lost 3 bases, V lost 5 bases, and 8 bases had no gene match. Looked up from germline, CDR1 is SGHVS and CDR2 is FQNEAQ. The CDR3 spans 15 residues. CDR3 DNA sequence: TGTGCCAGCAGCCCCTCCGTGGGGGGGACAGATACGCAGTATTTT. Its protein is CASSPSVGGTDTQYF.

This clone was recorded once. The chain is built from TRBV18 and TRBJ1-1, with D maybe TRBD1 (6 bases). The CDR3 contains 13 residues. The ends were cut back, 5 bases at V and 5 bases at J, with 12 bases in the middle. Germline V lookup: CDR1 KGHSH, CDR2 LQKENI. DNA of the CDR3: TGTGCCAGCTCAAGCAGGGGAGGTACTGAAGCTTTCTTT. Amino acid sequence: CASSSRGGTEAFF.

The chain is built from TRBV7-3 and TRBJ2-1, with TRBD2 matching over 9 bases. This CDR3 spans 17 amino acids. Germline values: CDR1 SGHTA, CDR2 FQGTGA. V gave up 5 bases and J gave up 8 bases; unmatched junction bases: 16. The CDR3 nucleotides are TGTGCCAGCAGCCGCCTGGGGCGGGGGGGCCCTTTGGATGAGCAGTTCTTC. Translation gives CASSRLGRGGPLDEQFF.